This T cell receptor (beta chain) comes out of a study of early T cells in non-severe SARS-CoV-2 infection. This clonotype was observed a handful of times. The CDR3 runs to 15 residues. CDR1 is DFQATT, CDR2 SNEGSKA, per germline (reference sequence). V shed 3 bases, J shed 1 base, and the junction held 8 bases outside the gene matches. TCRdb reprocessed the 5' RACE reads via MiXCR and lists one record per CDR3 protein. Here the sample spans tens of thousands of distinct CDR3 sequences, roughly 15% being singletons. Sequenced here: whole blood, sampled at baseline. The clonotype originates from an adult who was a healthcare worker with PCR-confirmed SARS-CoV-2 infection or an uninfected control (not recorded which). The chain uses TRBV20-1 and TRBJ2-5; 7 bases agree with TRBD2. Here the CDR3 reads CSASRREGSQETQYF. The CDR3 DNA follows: TGCAGTGCTAGCCGAAGGGAGGGAAGCCAAGAGACCCAGTACTTC.